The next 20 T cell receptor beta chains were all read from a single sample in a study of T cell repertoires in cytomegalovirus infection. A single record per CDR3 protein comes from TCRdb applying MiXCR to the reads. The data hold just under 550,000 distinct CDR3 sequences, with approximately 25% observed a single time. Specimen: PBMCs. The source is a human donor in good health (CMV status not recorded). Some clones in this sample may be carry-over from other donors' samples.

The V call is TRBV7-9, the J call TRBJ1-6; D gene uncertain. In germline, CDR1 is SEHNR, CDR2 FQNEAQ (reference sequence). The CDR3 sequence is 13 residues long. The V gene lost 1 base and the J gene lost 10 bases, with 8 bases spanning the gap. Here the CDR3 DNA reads TGTGCCAGCAGCTTAGTAGAGGAATCACCCCTCCACTTT. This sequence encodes CASSLVEESPLHF. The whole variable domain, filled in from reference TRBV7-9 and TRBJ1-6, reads DTGVSQNPRHKITKRGQNVTFRCDPISEHNRLYWYRQTLGQGPEFLTYFQNEAQLEKSRLLSDRFSAERPKGSFSTLEIQRTEQGDSAMYLCASSLVEESPLHFGNGTRLTVT.

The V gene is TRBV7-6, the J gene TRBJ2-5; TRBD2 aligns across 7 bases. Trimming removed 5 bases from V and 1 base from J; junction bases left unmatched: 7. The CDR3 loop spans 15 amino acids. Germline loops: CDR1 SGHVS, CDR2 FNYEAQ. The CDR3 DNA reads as TGTGCCAGCAGCCCTTCCGCGGGAGTCCAAGAGACCCAGTACTTC. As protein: CASSPSAGVQETQYF.

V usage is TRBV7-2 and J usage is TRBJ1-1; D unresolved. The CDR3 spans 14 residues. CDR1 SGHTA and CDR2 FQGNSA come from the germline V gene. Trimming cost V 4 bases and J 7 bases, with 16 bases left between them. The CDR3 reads CASSYDPFLSEAFF. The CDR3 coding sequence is TGTGCCAGCAGCTATGACCCCTTCCTGAGTGAAGCTTTCTTT.

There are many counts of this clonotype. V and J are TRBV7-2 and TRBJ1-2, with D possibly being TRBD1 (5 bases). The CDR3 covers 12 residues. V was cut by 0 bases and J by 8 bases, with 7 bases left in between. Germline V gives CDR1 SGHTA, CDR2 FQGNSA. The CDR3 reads CASSLAREGYTF. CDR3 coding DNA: TGTGCCAGCAGCTTAGCCAGGGAGGGCTACACCTTC.

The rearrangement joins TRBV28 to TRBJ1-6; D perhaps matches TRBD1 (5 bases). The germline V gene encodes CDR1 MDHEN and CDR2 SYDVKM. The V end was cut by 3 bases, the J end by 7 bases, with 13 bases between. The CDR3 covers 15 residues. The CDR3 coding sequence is TGTGCCAGCAGTTTTATCGGGGCCGAGAATTCACCCCTCCACTTT. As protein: CASSFIGAENSPLHF.

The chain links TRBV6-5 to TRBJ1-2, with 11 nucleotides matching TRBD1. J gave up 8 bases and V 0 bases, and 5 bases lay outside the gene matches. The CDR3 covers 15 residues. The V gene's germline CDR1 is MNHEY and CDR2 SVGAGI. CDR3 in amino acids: CASSYSRTGGRGYTF. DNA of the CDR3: TGTGCCAGCAGTTACTCGAGGACAGGGGGCCGGGGCTACACCTTC.

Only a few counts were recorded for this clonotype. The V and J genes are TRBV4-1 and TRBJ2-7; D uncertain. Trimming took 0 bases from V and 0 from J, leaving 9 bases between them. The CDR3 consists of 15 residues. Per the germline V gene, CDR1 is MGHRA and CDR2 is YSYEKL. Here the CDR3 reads CASSQDPRSSYEQYV. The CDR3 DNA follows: TGCGCCAGCAGCCAAGACCCCAGGAGCTCCTACGAGCAGTACGTC.

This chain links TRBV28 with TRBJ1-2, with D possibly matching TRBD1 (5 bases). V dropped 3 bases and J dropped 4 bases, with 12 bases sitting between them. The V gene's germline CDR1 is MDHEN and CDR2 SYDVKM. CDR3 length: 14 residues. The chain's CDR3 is CASSLGRTSYGYTF. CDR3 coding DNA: TGTGCCAGCAGTTTGGGACGCACTTCCTATGGCTACACCTTC.

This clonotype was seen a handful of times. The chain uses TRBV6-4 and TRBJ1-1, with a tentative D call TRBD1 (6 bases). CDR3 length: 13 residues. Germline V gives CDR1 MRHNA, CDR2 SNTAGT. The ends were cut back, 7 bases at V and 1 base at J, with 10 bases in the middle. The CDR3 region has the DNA TGTGCCAGCACGGGAGGGGGGAACACTGAAGCTTTCTTT. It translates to CASTGGGNTEAFF.

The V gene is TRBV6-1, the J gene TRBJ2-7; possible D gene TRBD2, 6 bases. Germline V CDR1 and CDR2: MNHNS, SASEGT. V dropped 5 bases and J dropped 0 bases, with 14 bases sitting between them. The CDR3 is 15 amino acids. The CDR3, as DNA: TGTGCCAGCAGTTACGGCCGGGACTTCTCCTACGAGCAGTACTTC. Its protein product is CASSYGRDFSYEQYF.

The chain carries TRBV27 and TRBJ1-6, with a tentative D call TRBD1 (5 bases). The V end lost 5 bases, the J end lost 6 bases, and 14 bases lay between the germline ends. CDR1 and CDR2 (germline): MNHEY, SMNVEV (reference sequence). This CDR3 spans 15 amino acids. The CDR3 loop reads CASSLSGTRNSPLHF. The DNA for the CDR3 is TGTGCCAGCAGTCTCTCCGGGACGCGTAATTCACCCCTCCACTTT.

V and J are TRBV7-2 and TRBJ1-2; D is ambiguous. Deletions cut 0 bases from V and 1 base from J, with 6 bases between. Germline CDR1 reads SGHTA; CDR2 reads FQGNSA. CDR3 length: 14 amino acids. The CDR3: CASSLAGLNYGYTF. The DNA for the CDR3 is TGTGCCAGCAGCTTAGCAGGGCTTAACTATGGCTACACCTTC.

The CDR3 DNA is TGCGCCAGCAGCCAAGGCCCCCAGGGTCCCAAACTCGGGCAAAACGGAAACACCATATATTTT. Translated: CASSQGPQGPKLGQNGNTIYF. This chain links TRBV4-1 with TRBJ1-3; the D gene is possibly TRBD1 (5 bases). The CDR3 length is 21 residues. From germline, CDR1 is MGHRA and CDR2 YSYEKL. Deletions cut 1 base from V and 4 bases from J, with 29 bases between.

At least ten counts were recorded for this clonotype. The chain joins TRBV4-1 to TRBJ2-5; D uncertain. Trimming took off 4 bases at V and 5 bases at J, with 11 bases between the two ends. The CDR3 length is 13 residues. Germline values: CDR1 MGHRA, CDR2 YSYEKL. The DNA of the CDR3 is TGCGCCAGCAGCCGTAACCTGGGGGAGACCCAGTACTTC. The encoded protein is CASSRNLGETQYF.

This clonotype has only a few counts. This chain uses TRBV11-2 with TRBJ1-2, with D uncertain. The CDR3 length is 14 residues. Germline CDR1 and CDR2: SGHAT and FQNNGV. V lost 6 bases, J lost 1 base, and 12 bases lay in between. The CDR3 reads CASSMGWGNYGYTF. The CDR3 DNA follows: TGTGCCAGCAGTATGGGTTGGGGTAACTATGGCTACACCTTC. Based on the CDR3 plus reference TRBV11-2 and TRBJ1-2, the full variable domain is EAGVAQSPRYKIIEKRQSVAFWCNPISGHATLYWYQQILGQGPKLLIQFQNNGVVDDSQLPKDRFSAERLKGVDSTLKIQPAKLEDSAVYLCASSMGWGNYGYTFGSGTRLTVV.

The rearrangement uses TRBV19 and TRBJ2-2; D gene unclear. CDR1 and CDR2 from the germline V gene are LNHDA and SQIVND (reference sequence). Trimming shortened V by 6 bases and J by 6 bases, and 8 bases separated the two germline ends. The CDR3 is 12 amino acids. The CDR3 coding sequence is TGTGCCAGTAGCTATGTACCCGGGGAGCTGTTTTTT. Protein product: CASSYVPGELFF.

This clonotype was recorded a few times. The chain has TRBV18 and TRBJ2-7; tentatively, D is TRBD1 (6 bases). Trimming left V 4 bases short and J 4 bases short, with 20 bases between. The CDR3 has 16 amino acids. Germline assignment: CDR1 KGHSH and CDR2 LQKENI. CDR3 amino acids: CASSRFTGPSAYEQYV. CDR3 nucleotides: TGTGCCAGCTCACGCTTTACAGGGCCCTCAGCTTACGAGCAGTACGTC.

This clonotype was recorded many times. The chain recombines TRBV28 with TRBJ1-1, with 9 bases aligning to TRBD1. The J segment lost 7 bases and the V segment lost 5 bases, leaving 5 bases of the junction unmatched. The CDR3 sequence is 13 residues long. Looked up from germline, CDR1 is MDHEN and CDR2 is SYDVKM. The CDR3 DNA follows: TGTGCCAGCAGTCAGGACAGGGGACTTGAAGCTTTCTTT. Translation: CASSQDRGLEAFF.

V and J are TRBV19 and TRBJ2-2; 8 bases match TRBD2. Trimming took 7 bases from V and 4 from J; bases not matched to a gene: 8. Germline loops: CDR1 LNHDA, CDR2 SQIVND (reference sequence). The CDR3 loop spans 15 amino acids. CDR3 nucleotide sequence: TGTGCCAGTATCAAAAGGGCGGGAGGCACCGGGGAGCTGTTTTTT. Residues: CASIKRAGGTGELFF.

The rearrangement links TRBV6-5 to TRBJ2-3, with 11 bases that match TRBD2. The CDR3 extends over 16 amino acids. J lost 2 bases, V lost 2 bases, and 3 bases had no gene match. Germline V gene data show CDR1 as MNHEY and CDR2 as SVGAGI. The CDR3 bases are TGTGCCAGCAGTTACCTGGGACTAGCGGCCACAGATACGCAGTATTTT. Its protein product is CASSYLGLAATDTQYF.